These T cell receptor beta chains were read from a single sample in a study of PD-1 blockade in classical Hodgkin lymphoma. Method: immunoSEQ multiplex PCR; TCRdb's copy keeps in-frame clones and lacks some. This table has about 27,000 clones, more than 60% appearing once. Source: CD4+ T cells from blood, taken at baseline. The receptors come from a human donor with classical Hodgkin lymphoma. Each CDR3 is given with its conserved first and last residue. A D gene is named only where the DNA matches it firmly. Expanded clones are given a class, and other clones once, few, many or no size at all.

V	D	size	J	CDR3	DNA
TRBV18	.	.	TRBJ1-2	CASSPGSNGYTF	TGTGCCAGCTCACCAGGGTCGAATGGCTACACCTTC
TRBV27	TRBD1	.	TRBJ1-4	CATWDRLNEKLFF	TGTGCCACCTGGGACAGGCTTAATGAAAAACTGTTTTTT
TRBV30	.	few	TRBJ1-2	CAWGTLDYTF	TGTGCCTGGGGAACCTTGGACTACACCTTC
TRBV30	.	.	TRBJ2-5	CAWSPRGGGETQYF	TGTGCCTGGAGCCCACGAGGGGGGGGTGAGACCCAGTACTTC
TRBV30	.	.	TRBJ1-6	CAWSGQNYNSPLHF	TGTGCCTGGAGTGGGCAGAACTATAATTCACCCCTCCACTTT
TRBV9	.	once	TRBJ2-2	CASSARQANTGELFF	TGTGCCAGCAGCGCCCGGCAGGCGAACACCGGGGAGCTGTTTTTT
TRBV6-6	.	.	TRBJ1-2	CASTAGGAYGYTF	TGTGCCAGCACCGCTGGGGGGGCGTATGGCTACACCTTC
TRBV19	TRBD1	.	TRBJ2-2	CASSMSGTGGAGELFF	TGTGCCAGTAGTATGTCCGGGACAGGGGGGGCCGGGGAGCTGTTTTTT
TRBV4-2	.	.	TRBJ1-1	CASRPTGRNTEAFF	TGTGCCAGCAGACCAACAGGTAGGAACACTGAAGCTTTCTTT
TRBV27	TRBD1	.	TRBJ1-1	CASSFSRQGDLYTEAFF	TGTGCCAGCAGTTTTAGTAGACAGGGAGATTTGTACACTGAAGCTTTCTTT
TRBV6-5	.	.	TRBJ1-3	CASSYSGDSGNTIYF	TGTGCCAGCAGTTACTCAGGTGACTCTGGAAACACCATATATTTT
TRBV15	.	.	TRBJ2-7	CATSRDPDSDEQYF	TGTGCCACCAGCAGAGACCCCGACAGCGACGAGCAGTACTTC
TRBV30	.	.	TRBJ1-3	CAWSAPGGKFYSGNTIYF	TGTGCCTGGAGTGCCCCCGGGGGAAAGTTCTACTCTGGAAACACCATATATTTT
TRBV27	.	.	TRBJ2-7	CASREGLASYEQYF	TGTGCCAGCAGAGAGGGGCTAGCATCCTACGAGCAGTACTTC
TRBV27	.	.	TRBJ1-5	CASSTGNNQPQHF	TGTGCCAGCAGTACTGGGAACAATCAGCCCCAGCATTTT
TRBV20-1	.	.	TRBJ1-2	CSGPYGYTF	TGCAGTGGTCCCTATGGCTACACCTTC
TRBV7-3	.	few	TRBJ2-2	CASSQQGNGGELFF	TGTGCCAGCAGCCAACAGGGTAATGGCGGGGAGCTGTTTTTT
TRBV9	TRBD2	.	TRBJ2-1	CASSVEGLADYNEQFF	TGTGCCAGCAGCGTAGAAGGACTAGCGGACTACAATGAGCAGTTCTTC
TRBV27	TRBD1	.	TRBJ2-4	CASSLLTHRGNIQYF	TGTGCCAGCAGTTTATTGACCCACAGGGGAAACATTCAGTACTTC
TRBV27	TRBD1	.	TRBJ2-7	CASSSLPGTGYEQYF	TGTGCCAGCAGTTCACTCCCCGGGACAGGCTACGAGCAGTACTTC
TRBV7-2	TRBD2	.	TRBJ2-4	CASSPGLAGGAKNIQYF	TGTGCCAGCAGCCCCGGACTAGCGGGGGGGGCCAAAAACATTCAGTACTTC
TRBV19	TRBD1	few	TRBJ1-6	CASSRTGDLNSPLHF	TGTGCCAGTAGTAGGACAGGGGACCTTAATTCACCCCTCCACTTT
TRBV6-5	TRBD1	.	TRBJ2-7	CASRRGTGLYEQYF	TGTGCCAGCAGACGGGGGACAGGGTTGTACGAGCAGTACTTC
TRBV7-2	TRBD1	.	TRBJ1-6	CASSLDRGLDSPLHF	TGTGCCAGCAGCTTGGACAGGGGGCTGGATTCACCCCTCCACTTT
TRBV30	.	.	TRBJ1-6	CAWGGTGNSPLHF	TGTGCCTGGGGGGGAACGGGGAATTCACCCCTCCACTTT
TRBV11-1	TRBD2	.	TRBJ2-5	CASSPRDYKETQYF	TGTGCCAGCAGCCCCCGGGACTATAAAGAGACCCAGTACTTC
TRBV2	.	.	TRBJ2-3	CASSRGRGTDTQYF	TGTGCCAGCAGTCGGGGGCGGGGCACAGATACGCAGTATTTT
TRBV5-1	.	once	TRBJ2-3	CASSLYGGAETDTQYF	TGCGCCAGCAGCTTGTACGGGGGTGCGGAAACAGATACGCAGTATTTT
TRBV7-6	TRBD1	once	TRBJ2-7	CASSSRTGSNEQYF	TGTGCCAGCAGCTCCCGGACAGGTAGCAACGAGCAGTACTTC
TRBV7-8	.	.	TRBJ2-5	CAIRGQETQYF	TGTGCCATCAGGGGTCAAGAGACCCAGTACTTC